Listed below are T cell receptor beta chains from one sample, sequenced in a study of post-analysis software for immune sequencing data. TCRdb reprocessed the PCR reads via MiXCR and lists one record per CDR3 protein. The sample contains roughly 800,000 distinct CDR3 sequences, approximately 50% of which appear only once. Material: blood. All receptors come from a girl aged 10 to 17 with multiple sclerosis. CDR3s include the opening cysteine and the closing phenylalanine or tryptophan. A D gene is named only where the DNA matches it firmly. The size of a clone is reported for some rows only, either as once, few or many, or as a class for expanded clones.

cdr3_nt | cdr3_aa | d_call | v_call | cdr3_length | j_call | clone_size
TGTGCCAGCAGCTTAGGTCCGGGAGCCGAGCAGTACTTC | CASSLGPGAEQYF | . | TRBV7-6 | 13 | TRBJ2-7 | .
TGCAGCGTTGAAGATTGGGGACAGGGATTGAATTACGAGCAGTACTTC | CSVEDWGQGLNYEQYF | TRBD1 | TRBV29-1 | 16 | TRBJ2-7 | few
TGTGCCACCTCGGACAGAGCCGATACCTACGAGCAGTACTTC | CATSDRADTYEQYF | . | TRBV10-3 | 14 | TRBJ2-7 | few
TGCAGCGTTGATGGACAGGGGTGGCATGAGCAGTTCTTC | CSVDGQGWHEQFF | TRBD1 | TRBV29-1 | 13 | TRBJ2-1 | few
TGCGCCAGCAGCTTGAGCGGGGGACAGAGCAATGAGCAGTTCTTC | CASSLSGGQSNEQFF | . | TRBV5-1 | 15 | TRBJ2-1 | .
TGTGCCAGCAGTGATAGGGATAACACCGGGGAGCTGTTTTTT | CASSDRDNTGELFF | . | TRBV25-1 | 14 | TRBJ2-2 | .
TGTGCCAGCAGGGCAGGGTCTCCGGAGACCCAGTACTTC | CASRAGSPETQYF | . | TRBV6-5 | 13 | TRBJ2-5 | .
TGCAGTGCTACGTTTGGAACGGGGTTCTCTAGCACAGATACGCAGTATTTT | CSATFGTGFSSTDTQYF | . | TRBV20-1 | 17 | TRBJ2-3 | .
TGTGCTAGTGGTTTGGGAGCTACAGGCCAAGAGACCCAGTACTTC | CASGLGATGQETQYF | . | TRBV12-5 | 15 | TRBJ2-5 | few
TGTGCCAGCAGTCATGGACAGGGCGACCAGTACTTC | CASSHGQGDQYF | TRBD1 | TRBV6-5 | 12 | TRBJ2-4 | .
TGTGCCACCAGCAGAGCTAACAGGGTGCCAAACAATGAGCAGTTCTTC | CATSRANRVPNNEQFF | . | TRBV15 | 16 | TRBJ2-1 | .
TGCAGTGCTAGCGGACCGGGACAGACGTATGGCTACACCTTC | CSASGPGQTYGYTF | TRBD1 | TRBV20-1 | 14 | TRBJ1-2 | few
TGTGCCAGCAGCCAAATAGCGGGAGGATCCGAGCAGTACTTC | CASSQIAGGSEQYF | TRBD2 | TRBV5-4 | 14 | TRBJ2-7 | .
TGTGCCAATAGGGAAGGTTACTACAATGAGCAGTTCTTC | CANREGYYNEQFF | . | TRBV6-1 | 13 | TRBJ2-1 | .
TGCGCCAGCAGCCCACTGAGTAACCCTGGGGCCAACGTCCTGACTTTC | CASSPLSNPGANVLTF | . | TRBV5-1 | 16 | TRBJ2-6 | .
TGCAGTGCTAGACCCTTCTCCTACGAGCAGTACTTC | CSARPFSYEQYF | . | TRBV20-1 | 12 | TRBJ2-7 | .